This T cell receptor beta chain was found in a study of PD-1 blockade in classical Hodgkin lymphoma. General study results and limits: The repertoire differences lack a defined cause, possibly disease activity or prior therapy. While CD8+ TCR diversity did not rise significantly by C4D1, CD4+ TCR diversity did. Newly diagnosed patients had baseline TCR diversity that was reportedly lower than that of healthy donors. Before treatment, complete responders showed about the same diversity as newly diagnosed patients.

Each patient relapsed following autologous stem cell transplantation, and prior brentuximab vedotin exposure differed. With respect to this clone: Its antigen is unidentified.

Clones were read by immunoSEQ multiplex PCR, and TCRdb kept only the in-frame ones, dropping some. The sample contains roughly 42,000 clones, 70% to 80% of which appear only once. The clonotype originates from a human donor with classical Hodgkin lymphoma. Sequenced material: peripheral blood mononuclear cells (PBMCs), taken at baseline.

CDR3 amino acids: CASSLPGLDTPGGEAFF. Here the CDR3 DNA reads TGTGCCAGCAGCTTACCGGGCCTCGACACGCCTGGGGGTGAAGCTTTCTTT. The V and J genes are TRBV7-2 and TRBJ1-1; D might be TRBD1 (5 bases). V lost 2 bases and J lost 7, with 23 bases in between. CDR3 length: 17 residues. The germline gives CDR1 SGHTA, CDR2 FQGNSA.